The 17 T cell receptor beta chains in this list originate from one sample, sequenced in a study of CD8+CD57+ T cells in acquired aplastic anemia. The template for TCR beta VDJ and CDR3 sequence profiling was genomic DNA. TCRdb analysed the reads with MiXCR anew, one entry per CDR3 protein. The table includes 180,000 or so distinct CDR3 sequences, about half detected once. The sequencing input was sorted CD4+, CD8+, or CD8+CD57+ T cells (not recorded which) from PBMCs. These receptors all come from a human donor in good health.

This clonotype turned up a few times. The chain combines TRBV7-9 with TRBJ1-6; 10 bases match TRBD1. The V gene end was trimmed by 0 bases and the J gene end by 9 bases; junction bases not matched to a gene: 2. Germline CDR1 is SEHNR and CDR2 is FQNEAQ (reference sequence). This CDR3 comprises 15 residues. This CDR3 is CASSLADRGGSPLHF. The CDR3 DNA is TGTGCCAGCAGCTTAGCGGACAGGGGGGGTTCACCCCTCCACTTT. Full variable domain (missing parts from reference TRBV7-9 and TRBJ1-6): DTGVSQNPRHKITKRGQNVTFRCDPISEHNRLYWYRQTLGQGPEFLTYFQNEAQLEKSRLLSDRFSAERPKGSFSTLEIQRTEQGDSAMYLCASSLADRGGSPLHFGNGTRLTVT.

In the case of this clonotype: One end of the junction does not line up with germline, which may come from a read error. This chain links TRBV7-7 with TRBJ2-2; TRBD1 matches 7 bases. The CDR3 has 14 amino acids. Germline CDR1 reads SSHAT; CDR2 reads FNYEAQ (reference sequence). CDR3 sequence: CASSNGQVPGELFF. CDR3 sequence (DNA): TGTGCTAGCAGCAACGGACAGGTCCCCGGGGAGCTGTTTTTT.

The J gene is TRBJ1-5, the V gene TRBV20-1; no clear D gene. The CDR3 extends over 10 amino acids. Trimming removed 1 base at V and 6 bases at J, with 1 base between. Germline CDR1 and CDR2: DFQATT and SNEGSKA (reference sequence). This chain's CDR3 is CSARVQPQHF. The CDR3 DNA is TGCAGTGCTAGAGTTCAGCCCCAGCATTTT.

This clonotype turned up a few times. The chain uses TRBV2 and TRBJ1-6; D might be TRBD1 (5 bases). The CDR3 has 13 amino acids. CDR1 and CDR2 (germline): SNHLY, FYNNEI. The V gene lost 5 bases and the J gene lost 11 bases, with 13 bases spanning the gap. CDR3 in DNA: TGTGCCAGCAGTTTCGGGACCGGGGCACCCCTCCACTTT. It yields the protein CASSFGTGAPLHF.

This clonotype was observed at least ten times. This chain uses TRBV12-3 or TRBV12-4 with TRBJ1-6; 7 bases map to TRBD1. Trimming took 5 bases from V and 9 from J; bases not matched to a gene: 7. The CDR3 spans 14 residues. CDR3 nucleotide sequence: TGTGCCAGCAGTCGAGACAGGGAGGCTTCACCCCTCCACTTT. This gives the protein CASSRDREASPLHF.

This clonotype was observed at least ten times. The rearrangement links TRBV20-1 to TRBJ2-1; 9 nucleotides agree with TRBD2. The CDR3 totals 13 residues. Unmatched junction bases numbered 8, after V lost 2 bases and J lost 12 bases. Germline V gives CDR1 DFQATT, CDR2 SNEGSKA (reference sequence). In DNA, the CDR3 is TGCAGTGCTAGATCTGGCGGGAGGGCCTCGCAGTTCTTC. Its translation is CSARSGGRASQFF.

This clonotype was counted ten times or more. V usage is TRBV6-5 and J usage is TRBJ1-2, with 7 bases that match TRBD1. Germline V lookup: CDR1 MNHEY, CDR2 SVGAGI. The CDR3 has 15 residues. With 2 bases clipped from V and 4 bases from J, the junction kept 7 bases outside the gene matches. The CDR3, as DNA: TGTGCCAGCAGTTACCAAATGACAGGGACCTATGGCTACACCTTC. Amino acids: CASSYQMTGTYGYTF.

The V call is TRBV7-8, the J call TRBJ2-7; 8 bases line up with TRBD2. The trim removed 1 base at V and 4 bases at J, leaving 6 bases unmatched. CDR1 is SGHVS and CDR2 is FQNEAQ in the germline V gene. CDR3 length equals 15 residues. The DNA of the CDR3 is TGTGCCAGCAGCTTAGAGACCGGGACTAGGTACGAGCAGTACTTC. It yields the protein CASSLETGTRYEQYF.

Details on this clonotype: Relative to the germline gene, one junction end is altered; a read error may explain this. J is TRBJ2-7 and V is TRBV14; D possibly matches TRBD1 or TRBD2 (5 bases each). The germline gives CDR1 SGHDN, CDR2 FVKESK. This CDR3 has 14 amino acids. The CDR3 coding sequence is TGTGCCAGCAGCCTCGCTGGGGGATCCTGCGAGCAGTACTTC. Amino acids: CASSLAGGSCEQYF. Based on the CDR3 plus reference TRBV14 and TRBJ2-7, the full variable domain is EAGVTQFPSHSVIEKGQTVTLRCDPISGHDNLYWYRRVMGKEIKFLLHFVKESKQDESGMPNNRFLAERTGGTYSTLKVQPAELEDSGVYFCASSLAGGSCEQYFGPGTRLTVT.

The chain is built from TRBV5-1 and TRBJ2-2, with D uncertain. The CDR3 has 9 residues. V shed 5 bases and J shed 8 bases, with 1 base lying between them. Germline assignment: CDR1 SGHRS and CDR2 YFSETQ. The DNA for the CDR3 is TGCGCCAGCAGGGGGGAGCTGTTTTTT. Translated, it gives CASRGELFF.

The V gene is TRBV2, the J gene TRBJ1-4; D might be TRBD1 (5 bases). Per germline, CDR1 SNHLY and CDR2 FYNNEI. The length of the CDR3 is 14 residues. V lost 4 bases to trimming and J lost 2 bases, with 8 bases between them. In DNA form, the CDR3 reads TGTGCCAGCAGTGCCGGGGGTACTAATGAAAAACTGTTTTTT. Its protein product is CASSAGGTNEKLFF.

In regard to this clonotype: One base away lies a much larger clone, so this may be a sequencing read error. CDR3 residues: CASSSGQGGNSNEQFF. CDR3 DNA: TGTGCCAGTAGTTCTGGACAGGGGGGAAACTCCAATGAGCAGTTCTTC. The gene calls are TRBV19 and TRBJ2-1, with 10 bases aligning to TRBD1. J lost 6 bases, V lost 5 bases, and 10 bases had no gene match. This CDR3 has 16 amino acids. CDR1 is LNHDA, CDR2 SQIVND, per germline (reference sequence).

This clonotype was seen once. The V call is TRBV19, the J call TRBJ1-1; possible D gene TRBD1, 5 bases. This CDR3 comprises 14 residues. V was shortened by 3 bases and J by 5 bases, with 13 bases between the two germline ends. Germline values: CDR1 LNHDA, CDR2 SQIVND (reference sequence). The CDR3 here is CASSIGRAGTEAFF. In DNA form, the CDR3 reads TGTGCCAGTAGTATTGGCAGGGCTGGAACTGAAGCTTTCTTT.

This clonotype was recorded a few times. The J gene is TRBJ2-3, the V gene TRBV4-1; TRBD1 is a possible D gene (6 bases). CDR3 length: 15 residues. V lost 1 base to trimming and J lost 3 bases, with 11 bases between them. Germline V gives CDR1 MGHRA, CDR2 YSYEKL. The CDR3 DNA follows: TGCGCCAGCAGCCAAGCTCACAGGGTGACAGATACGCAGTATTTT. Protein product: CASSQAHRVTDTQYF.

The chain employs TRBV6-5 and TRBJ1-4; 7 nucleotides match TRBD1. The V segment lost 4 bases and the J segment 3 bases; nucleotides outside the gene matches: 2. This CDR3 is 14 amino acids long. Germline V lookup: CDR1 MNHEY, CDR2 SVGAGI. The CDR3 nucleotides are TGTGCCAGCAGTTCCGGGACAGCTAATGAAAAACTGTTTTTT. Its protein product is CASSSGTANEKLFF.

The chain combines TRBV25-1 with TRBJ2-3; D gene unclear. Per germline, CDR1 MGHDK and CDR2 SYGVNS. The CDR3 spans 13 residues. The V end was cut by 3 bases, the J end by 7 bases, with 11 bases between. In DNA form, the CDR3 reads TGTGCCAGCAGTGATACGGGTAGAAATACGCAGTATTTT. It translates to CASSDTGRNTQYF.

This rearrangement joins TRBV10-3 to TRBJ2-2; D is perhaps TRBD1 (6 bases). The CDR3 contains 15 residues. The V end was cut by 10 bases, the J end by 5 bases, with 20 bases between. The germline V gene encodes CDR1 ENHRY and CDR2 SYGVKD. The CDR3 DNA reads TGTGCCACCGCCTTTAACAGGGTAAGGACCGGGGAGCTGTTTTTT. Protein: CATAFNRVRTGELFF.